These 5 T cell receptor beta chains share one sample of origin, sequenced in a study of spatial heterogeneity in lung cancer. Indicated time point: blood at routine non-recurrence follow-up after resection. Via MiXCR, TCRdb re-called the 5' RACE reads, giving one row per CDR3 protein. The repertoire holds 85,000 to 100,000 distinct CDR3 sequences, with roughly a fifth as singletons. The material was PBMCs, obtained at follow-up. Receptors were obtained from a male donor with early-stage non-small cell lung cancer.

The V and J genes are TRBV7-9 and TRBJ2-7; TRBD1 matches at 8 bases. The V gene's germline CDR1 is SEHNR and CDR2 FQNEAQ (reference sequence). The ends lost 3 bases at V and 4 bases at J; junction bases unmatched: 2. This CDR3 contains 13 residues. CDR3 region: CASSFGTGYEQYV. The CDR3 DNA reads TGTGCCAGCAGCTTTGGGACAGGATACGAGCAGTACGTC.

The V and J genes are TRBV6-1 and TRBJ2-1; TRBD2 is a possible D gene (5 bases). Germline lookup yields CDR1 MNHNS and CDR2 SASEGT. The V and J ends lost 10 bases and 6 bases respectively, with 16 bases between them. The length of the CDR3 is 13 residues. The CDR3 bases are TGTGCCATCCAGAAAGAGGGCTTCAATGAGCAGTTCTTC. Translated: CAIQKEGFNEQFF.

This chain uses TRBV24-1 with TRBJ2-2; D possibly corresponds to TRBD1 (5 bases). V was shortened by 8 bases and J by 3 bases, with 12 bases between the two germline ends. This CDR3 spans 14 amino acids. Per the germline V gene, CDR1 is KGHDR and CDR2 is SFDVKD. The DNA for the CDR3 is TGTGCCACCAACCAGGGTATTGACACCGGGGAGCTGTTTTTT. It specifies CATNQGIDTGELFF.

The chain links TRBV20-1 to TRBJ2-7; 7 bases line up with TRBD1. From germline, CDR1 is DFQATT and CDR2 SNEGSKA (reference sequence). The V segment lost 5 bases and the J segment 3 bases; nucleotides outside the gene matches: 7. This CDR3 has 13 amino acids. This CDR3 reads CSAAGTVSYEQYF. The CDR3, as DNA: TGCAGTGCTGCCGGGACAGTGAGCTACGAGCAGTACTTC.

This clonotype was counted at least ten times. The chain couples TRBV20-1 to TRBJ1-1, with no clear D. Germline loops: CDR1 DFQATT, CDR2 SNEGSKA (reference sequence). The V gene lost 7 bases and the J gene lost 1 base, with 7 bases spanning the gap. This CDR3 contains 11 residues. This chain's CDR3 is CSGKRNTEAFF. The CDR3, as DNA: TGCAGTGGTAAGAGGAACACTGAAGCTTTCTTT.